This passage covers 18 T cell receptor beta chains from one sample sequenced in a study of vaccination effects on CD4 cells after COVID-19. TCRdb's table, derived via immunoSEQ multiplex PCR, lists solely in-frame clones and lacks some. Among over 25,000 clones listed, roughly 79% were seen once. For these receptors, no antigen is known. ViraFEST assay sequencing came after antigen-specific CD4+ T cells were expanded with viral peptide pools. Following a 10-day culture, CD4+ T cells were purified. Each participant was administered two doses of either the BNT162b2 or the mRNA-1273 vaccine. The source material was CD4+ T cells from PBMCs cultured with SARS-CoV-2 spike peptides, sampled after COVID-19 vaccination. These receptor sequences come from a human donor who received a COVID-19 vaccine. Some clones in this sample may be carry-over from other donors' samples.

The V gene is TRBV7-3, the J gene TRBJ2-2; D gene unclear. Trimming removed 5 bases from V and 8 bases from J, with 21 bases in between. Per germline, CDR1 SGHTA and CDR2 FQGTGA. The CDR3 runs to 16 residues. The CDR3 reads CASSPITYGPGGELFF. DNA for the CDR3: TGTGCCAGCAGCCCCATCACTTACGGACCTGGTGGGGAGCTGTTTTTT.

V and J are TRBV6-5 and TRBJ1-1; D unclear. CDR1 is MNHEY and CDR2 is SVGAGI in the germline V gene. V was cut by 6 bases and J by 1 base, with 9 bases left in between. This CDR3 is 13 amino acids long. The CDR3 protein is CASRFLENTEAFF. CDR3 DNA: TGTGCCAGCAGATTCCTGGAGAACACTGAAGCTTTCTTT.

Only one count was recorded for this clone. The rearrangement links TRBV7-2 to TRBJ1-5, with no clear D. In germline, CDR1 is SGHTA, CDR2 FQGNSA. V lost 0 bases and J 4 bases, leaving 10 bases between the germline ends. The CDR3 spans 15 residues. The CDR3 reads CASSLASLSNQPQHF. In DNA, the CDR3 is TGTGCCAGCAGCTTAGCGAGTCTTAGTAATCAGCCCCAGCATTTT.

This clone has a single count. V gene TRBV7-2 combines with J gene TRBJ1-2, with TRBD1 identical over 7 bases. The junction had 3 bases not matched to a gene; V was cut back by 3 bases and J by 2 bases. The CDR3 contains 14 residues. CDR1 is SGHTA, CDR2 FQGNSA, per germline. The CDR3 DNA is TGTGCCAGCAGCTTGGGACAGTCGAACTATGGCTACACCTTC. Protein product: CASSLGQSNYGYTF. Combining the CDR3 with reference TRBV7-2 and TRBJ1-2 gives the whole variable domain GAGVSQSPSNKVTEKGKDVELRCDPISGHTALYWYRQSLGQGLEFLIYFQGNSAPDKSGLPSDRFSAERTGGSVSTLTIQRTQQEDSAVYLCASSLGQSNYGYTFGSGTRLTVV.

This clone was observed a single time. This chain links TRBV19 with TRBJ2-6; D is undetermined. The CDR3 is 14 amino acids. From germline, CDR1 is LNHDA and CDR2 SQIVND (reference sequence). With 4 bases removed from V and 2 bases from J, the gap between germline ends came to 6 bases. CDR3 sequence reads: CASSTQAGANVLTF. In nucleotides, the CDR3 is TGTGCCAGTAGTACCCAAGCTGGGGCCAACGTCCTGACTTTC.

The chain is built from TRBV7-6 and TRBJ2-3; the D gene is possibly TRBD2 (7 bases). The CDR3 consists of 15 residues. Trimming removed 1 base at V and 5 bases at J, with 13 bases between. Germline V lookup: CDR1 SGHVS, CDR2 FNYEAQ. In DNA form, the CDR3 reads TGTGCCAGCAGCTTAGAGGGGGGGCTTGTAGATACGCAGTATTTT. It translates to CASSLEGGLVDTQYF. The full variable domain, completed using reference TRBV7-6 and TRBJ2-3, is GAGVSQSPRYKVTKRGQDVALRCDPISGHVSLYWYRQALGQGPEFLTYFNYEAQQDKSGLPNDRFSAERPEGSISTLTIQRTEQRDSAMYRCASSLEGGLVDTQYFGPGTRLTVL.

The chain has TRBV5-4 and TRBJ2-7, with TRBD1 matching over 8 bases. CDR3 length equals 12 residues. Germline values: CDR1 SGHNT, CDR2 YYREEE (reference sequence). With V trimmed by 4 bases and J by 6 bases, 3 bases remained unmatched. CDR3 sequence: CASSIDRGEQYV. For the CDR3, the DNA is TGTGCCAGCAGCATCGACAGGGGCGAGCAGTACGTC.

This clone was counted once. This sequence joins TRBV6-5 and TRBJ2-7, with TRBD2 identical over 12 bases. V was clipped by 6 bases and J by 4 bases; unmatched bases: 7. The germline V gene encodes CDR1 MNHEY and CDR2 SVGAGI. This CDR3 has 15 residues. This CDR3 is CASSETSGGEYEQYV. For the CDR3, the DNA is TGTGCCAGCAGCGAGACTAGCGGGGGAGAATACGAGCAGTACGTC.

CDR3 residues: CASSTDRGVGYTF. The CDR3 nucleotides read TGTGCCAGCAGTACCGACAGGGGGGTGGGCTACACCTTC. J is TRBJ1-2 and V is TRBV7-2; 9 positions match TRBD1. The CDR3 covers 13 residues. V was clipped by 6 bases and J by 8 bases; unmatched bases: 7. Germline loops: CDR1 SGHTA, CDR2 FQGNSA. Complete variable domain (other parts from reference TRBV7-2 and TRBJ1-2): GAGVSQSPSNKVTEKGKDVELRCDPISGHTALYWYRQSLGQGLEFLIYFQGNSAPDKSGLPSDRFSAERTGGSVSTLTIQRTQQEDSAVYLCASSTDRGVGYTFGSGTRLTVV.

This clone has only a few counts. The rearrangement uses TRBV5-6 and TRBJ2-5; D perhaps matches TRBD1 (5 bases). V was pared by 0 bases and J by 2 bases, with 5 bases between. The CDR3 loop spans 13 amino acids. Germline V CDR1 and CDR2: SGHDT, YYEEEE. CDR3 loop: CASSLDRQETQYF. CDR3 nucleotides: TGTGCCAGCAGCTTGGACAGGCAAGAGACCCAGTACTTC.

The chain uses TRBV3-1 (or the pseudogene TRBV3-2) and TRBJ2-5; D ambiguous. V lost 1 base, J lost 1 base, and 7 bases lay in between. The germline V gene encodes CDR1 LGHDT and CDR2 YNNKEL (reference sequence). The CDR3 consists of 14 residues. Written as DNA, the CDR3 is TGTGCCAGCAGCCAAGGCGGCAGCCAAGAGACCCAGTACTTC. Protein sequence: CASSQGGSQETQYF.

The chain is built from TRBV12-3 or TRBV12-4 and TRBJ1-5; D ambiguous. The CDR3 has 13 residues. With 4 bases removed from V and 5 bases from J, the gap between germline ends came to 9 bases. This CDR3 reads CASSYDTHQPQHF. The DNA for the CDR3 is TGTGCCAGCAGTTATGACACTCATCAGCCCCAGCATTTT.

In this sample, this clone turned up once. The chain couples TRBV12-5 to TRBJ2-2; D is perhaps TRBD2 (5 bases). Looked up from germline, CDR1 is LGHNT and CDR2 is FRNRAP. Trimming took off 3 bases at V and 6 bases at J, with 14 bases between the two ends. This CDR3 spans 15 amino acids. The CDR3 protein is CASGFGLSRAGELFF. In DNA, the CDR3 is TGTGCTAGTGGTTTTGGACTTTCGAGGGCCGGGGAGCTGTTTTTT.

This rearrangement joins TRBV20-1 to TRBJ1-6, with D possibly matching TRBD1 (6 bases). The CDR3 totals 14 residues. Germline V CDR1 and CDR2: DFQATT, SNEGSKA (reference sequence). V dropped 3 bases and J dropped 10 bases, with 16 bases sitting between them. The chain's CDR3 is CSASSQGVDSPLHF. Here the CDR3 DNA reads TGCAGTGCTAGTTCACAGGGAGTAGACTCACCCCTCCACTTT.

This chain links TRBV18 with TRBJ2-5, with D perhaps being TRBD1 or TRBD2 (5 bases each). Germline V gene data show CDR1 as KGHSH and CDR2 as LQKENI. This CDR3 spans 14 amino acids. Trimming pared 5 bases from V and 5 bases from J, leaving 15 bases between. CDR3 bases: TGTGCCAGCTCAAAATCTCCGGGACCCGAGACCCAGTACTTC. Protein product: CASSKSPGPETQYF.

V is TRBV27 and J is TRBJ1-1; D might be TRBD1 (6 bases). Germline assignment: CDR1 MNHEY and CDR2 SMNVEV (reference sequence). There are 15 residues in the CDR3. V was pared by 2 bases and J by 5 bases, with 15 bases between. Here the CDR3 reads CASSLIKTGRTEAFF. CDR3 in DNA: TGTGCCAGCAGTTTAATCAAAACAGGGCGGACTGAAGCTTTCTTT.

This sequence joins TRBV7-3 and TRBJ2-1, with 9 nucleotides matching TRBD1. Per the germline V gene, CDR1 is SGHTA and CDR2 is FQGTGA. V dropped 5 bases and J dropped 5; count of bases not matched to a gene: 10. The CDR3 is 16 amino acids. The CDR3 bases are TGTGCCAGCAGCCTACACATTGGGACAGGGAACAATGAGCAGTTCTTC. It is translated as CASSLHIGTGNNEQFF. Based on the CDR3 plus reference TRBV7-3 and TRBJ2-1, the full variable domain is GAGVSQTPSNKVTEKGKYVELRCDPISGHTALYWYRQSLGQGPEFLIYFQGTGAADDSGLPNDRFFAVRPEGSVSTLKIQRTERGDSAVYLCASSLHIGTGNNEQFFGPGTRLTVL.

The table lists this clone with a few counts. The chain recombines TRBV14 with TRBJ1-2; D remains ambiguous. This CDR3 is built from 15 residues. Germline V CDR1 and CDR2: SGHDN, FVKESK. Trimming pared 0 bases from V and 1 base from J, leaving 9 bases between. In nucleotides, the CDR3 is TGTGCCAGCAGCCAAGATCGGTGGGTTAACTATGGCTACACCTTC. Its translation is CASSQDRWVNYGYTF.